The 22 T cell receptor beta chains given below trace back to one sample, sequenced in a study of cytomegalovirus exposure and HLA in healthy donors. Measured with immunoSEQ multiplex PCR; TCRdb has only the in-frame clones, and not every one. This sample has about 200,000 clones; about 83% occur once, and the top ten carry around 1.6%. The sample taken for sequencing was PBMCs. The receptors shown here come from a woman aged 18 to 35 in good health and CMV-seronegative.

The chain has TRBV5-1 and TRBJ2-3; D perhaps matches TRBD1 (5 bases). Trimming stripped 0 bases from V and 2 bases from J, with 10 bases between. The CDR3 is 15 residues long. CDR1 is SGHRS and CDR2 is YFSETQ in the germline V gene. The CDR3 is CASSLDRRPTDTQYF. The CDR3, as DNA: TGCGCCAGCAGCTTGGACAGGAGACCCACAGATACGCAGTATTTT.

This chain connects TRBV7-2 to TRBJ2-7; D ambiguous. Germline V gene data show CDR1 as SGHTA and CDR2 as FQGNSA. The CDR3 loop spans 13 amino acids. Trimming cost V 2 bases and J 2 bases, with 7 bases left between them. CDR3 region: CASSLKSPYEQYF. CDR3 sequence (DNA): TGTGCCAGCAGCTTAAAAAGCCCCTACGAGCAGTACTTC.

The chain links TRBV4-1 to TRBJ1-6; no clear D. Germline V lookup: CDR1 MGHRA, CDR2 YSYEKL. The germline V and J ends were trimmed by 0 bases and 10 bases, with 13 bases remaining between them. CDR3 length: 15 amino acids. This chain's CDR3 is CASSQEKVPGSPLHF. Written as DNA, the CDR3 is TGCGCCAGCAGCCAAGAGAAGGTCCCAGGATCACCCCTCCACTTT.

The V and J genes are TRBV10-3 and TRBJ1-2, with TRBD1 identical over 7 bases. CDR3 length: 16 residues. CDR1 is ENHRY and CDR2 is SYGVKD in the germline V gene. V was clipped by 0 bases and J by 3 bases; unmatched bases: 7. As DNA, the CDR3 is TGTGCCATCAGTGAGTCGAGGAACAGGGGTCACTATGGCTACACCTTC. Translated, it gives CAISESRNRGHYGYTF.

The chain employs TRBV25-1 and TRBJ2-3; 8 nucleotides align to TRBD2. This CDR3 is built from 15 residues. Trimming removed 3 bases from V and 4 bases from J; junction bases left unmatched: 6. Germline V gene sequence: CDR1 MGHDK, CDR2 SYGVNS. CDR3 DNA sequence: TGTGCCAGCAGTGACCCGGGAGGGGTCGCAGATACGCAGTATTTT. Its translation: CASSDPGGVADTQYF.

The CDR3 sequence is CASSPIGQLYGYTF. CDR3 sequence (DNA): TGTGCCAGCAGTCCTATCGGACAGCTCTATGGCTACACCTTC. This chain joins TRBV6-5 and TRBJ1-2; tentative D call: TRBD1 (6 bases). V lost 5 bases and J 4 bases, leaving 14 bases between the germline ends. Per germline, CDR1 MNHEY and CDR2 SVGAGI. The CDR3 covers 14 residues.

The chain links TRBV2 to TRBJ2-3; unclear D gene. The V end was cut by 10 bases, the J end by 3 bases, with 14 bases between. The CDR3 covers 13 residues. From germline, CDR1 is SNHLY and CDR2 FYNNEI. The CDR3 here is CAINPPGTDTQYF. CDR3 bases: TGTGCCATCAACCCCCCAGGAACAGATACGCAGTATTTT.

The chain uses TRBV27 and TRBJ2-7; 10 bases match TRBD2. With V trimmed by 5 bases and J by 0 bases, 4 bases remained unmatched. The CDR3 has 15 amino acids. Germline V gene data show CDR1 as MNHEY and CDR2 as SMNVEV (reference sequence). DNA for the CDR3: TGTGCCAGCAGTCTTACTAGCGGGGCCTCCTACGAGCAGTACTTC. Its translation is CASSLTSGASYEQYF.

The genes are TRBV9 and TRBJ2-6, with 12 bases fitting TRBD1. This CDR3 is 20 amino acids long. CDR1 and CDR2 (germline): SGDLS, YYNGEE. J lost 0 bases, V lost 1 base, and 8 bases had no gene match. Written as DNA, the CDR3 is TGTGCCAGCAGCGTATTTGGGACAGGGGGCTTCGACTCTGGGGCCAACGTCCTGACTTTC. This gives the protein CASSVFGTGGFDSGANVLTF.

This chain uses TRBV19 with TRBJ2-7; TRBD1 might be the D (6 bases). The V end lost 1 base, the J end lost 1 base, and 11 bases lay between the germline ends. CDR3 length: 15 amino acids. Germline V lookup: CDR1 LNHDA, CDR2 SQIVND (reference sequence). The CDR3 loop is CASSIGQGLSYEQYF. As DNA, the CDR3 is TGTGCCAGTAGTATAGGGCAGGGGCTATCCTACGAGCAGTACTTC.

DNA for the CDR3: TGTGCCAGCAGCTTCAGGGGACAGGGGAACACTGAAGCTTTCTTT. Residues: CASSFRGQGNTEAFF. The chain combines TRBV5-6 with TRBJ1-1; 9 nucleotides align to TRBD1. The germline CDR1 and CDR2 sequences are SGHDT and YYEEEE. Trimming cost V 2 bases and J 1 base; bases outside gene matches: 3. The CDR3 is made up of 15 amino acids.

CDR3 nucleotides: TGTGCCAGCAGCCTCCGGTATGTCCCGAACACCGGGGAGCTGTTTTTT. Translation: CASSLRYVPNTGELFF. This rearrangement joins TRBV7-8 to TRBJ2-2; D gene unclear. Germline V gives CDR1 SGHVS, CDR2 FQNEAQ. The ends were cut back, 5 bases at V and 0 bases at J, with 13 bases in the middle. The CDR3 totals 16 residues.

The chain is built from TRBV10-2 and TRBJ1-2; 7 bases align to TRBD1. CDR3 length equals 14 residues. Germline assignment: CDR1 WSHSY and CDR2 SAAADI. V lost 5 bases, J lost 3 bases, and 6 bases stayed unmatched. CDR3 sequence: CASSYSTGDYGYTF. In nucleotides, the CDR3 is TGCGCCAGCAGTTACTCTACAGGGGACTATGGCTACACCTTC.

J is TRBJ1-5 and V is TRBV10-3, with 7 nucleotides matching TRBD1. Looked up from germline, CDR1 is ENHRY and CDR2 is SYGVKD. V was clipped by 6 bases and J by 0 bases; unmatched bases: 17. CDR3 length: 19 residues. CDR3 nucleotides: TGTGCCATCAGGGCAGCCTCGGGCAGGGGGAAGACTAGCAATCAGCCCCAGCATTTT. Its translation is CAIRAASGRGKTSNQPQHF.

The chain is built from TRBV29-1 and TRBJ2-7, with D possibly TRBD1 on 5 matching bases. Germline CDR1 is SQVTM and CDR2 is ANQGSEA. There are 13 residues in the CDR3. V dropped 0 bases and J dropped 0 bases, with 6 bases sitting between them. CDR3 coding DNA: TGCAGCGTTGAAGACGACAGCTCCTACGAGCAGTACTTC. It specifies CSVEDDSSYEQYF.

The rearrangement links TRBV9 to TRBJ2-1; 9 nucleotides agree with TRBD2. With V trimmed by 2 bases and J by 2 bases, 2 bases remained unmatched. Germline-derived CDR1 and CDR2 are SGDLS and YYNGEE. CDR3 size: 15 residues. The CDR3 region is CASSVSGSTYNEQFF. As DNA, the CDR3 is TGTGCCAGCAGCGTTAGCGGGAGCACCTACAATGAGCAGTTCTTC.

The V call is TRBV9, the J call TRBJ1-1; 10 bases fit TRBD1. V lost 4 bases to trimming and J lost 3 bases; unmatched junction nucleotides: 6. CDR1 is SGDLS, CDR2 YYNGEE, per germline. The CDR3 covers 15 residues. The CDR3 nucleotides are TGTGCCAGCAGCTCACGGACAGGGGGGTACACTGAAGCTTTCTTT. Protein product: CASSSRTGGYTEAFF.

The CDR3 sequence is CASTEYPGYTF. CDR3 DNA sequence: TGTGCCAGCACCGAGTATCCCGGCTACACCTTC. V is TRBV7-2 and J is TRBJ1-2, with D unclear. This CDR3 is built from 11 residues. V dropped 7 bases and J dropped 8 bases, with 11 bases sitting between them. Germline V CDR1 and CDR2: SGHTA, FQGNSA.

The chain joins TRBV6-5 to TRBJ2-3; D is unresolved. The CDR3 loop spans 14 amino acids. V was cut by 6 bases and J by 0 bases, with 10 bases left in between. The germline gives CDR1 MNHEY, CDR2 SVGAGI. The CDR3 spells CASSPLISTDTQYF. The CDR3 DNA is TGTGCCAGCAGCCCGTTAATAAGCACAGATACGCAGTATTTT.

The chain couples TRBV5-1 to TRBJ1-1; no clear D. Germline V CDR1 and CDR2: SGHRS, YFSETQ. The CDR3 is made up of 16 amino acids. Trimming pared 0 bases from V and 4 bases from J, leaving 16 bases between. CDR3 DNA sequence: TGCGCCAGCAGCTTGGGTCAAACAGCGGCGGGCACTGAAGCTTTCTTT. Translating gives CASSLGQTAAGTEAFF. Using reference TRBV5-1 and TRBJ1-1 for the parts outside the CDR3, the full variable domain is KAGVTQTPRYLIKTRGQQVTLSCSPISGHRSVSWYQQTPGQGLQFLFEYFSETQRNKGNFPGRFSGRQFSNSRSEMNVSTLELGDSALYLCASSLGQTAAGTEAFFGQGTRLTVV.

This rearrangement joins TRBV6-5 to TRBJ1-2; 7 bases are a match to TRBD1. The CDR3 totals 14 residues. V trimming: 0 bases; J trimming: 2 bases; junction bases outside the gene matches: 0. Germline V gene data show CDR1 as MNHEY and CDR2 as SVGAGI. CDR3 amino acids: CASSYSTGNYGYTF. The CDR3 nucleotides are TGTGCCAGCAGTTACTCGACAGGGAACTATGGCTACACCTTC.

This chain connects TRBV11-2 to TRBJ1-1; perhaps TRBD1 as D (6 bases). Trimming removed 1 base from V and 3 bases from J, with 21 bases in between. The CDR3 is made up of 18 amino acids. Looked up from germline, CDR1 is SGHAT and CDR2 is FQNNGV. The CDR3 reads CASSLVGGMRGKDTEAFF. The CDR3 region has the DNA TGTGCCAGCAGCTTAGTTGGTGGTATGAGGGGGAAGGACACTGAAGCTTTCTTT.